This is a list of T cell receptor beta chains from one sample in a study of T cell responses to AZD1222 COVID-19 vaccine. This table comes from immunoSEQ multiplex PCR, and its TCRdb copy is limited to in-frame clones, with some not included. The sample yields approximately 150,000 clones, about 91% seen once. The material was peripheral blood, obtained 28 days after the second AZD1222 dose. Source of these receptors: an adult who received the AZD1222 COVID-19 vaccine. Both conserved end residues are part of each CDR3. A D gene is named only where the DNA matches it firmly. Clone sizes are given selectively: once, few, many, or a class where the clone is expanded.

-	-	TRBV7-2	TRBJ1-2	TGTGCCAGCAGCGCGCAGGGGCTCTGGGGCTACACCTTC	CASSAQGLWGYTF
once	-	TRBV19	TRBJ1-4	TGTGCCAGTACGTCCGAGGTGGGAGAAAAACTGTTTTTT	CASTSEVGEKLFF
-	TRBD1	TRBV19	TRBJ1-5	TGTGCCAGTAGTGGGCTTGTCGGGGCAGGGGGCGCAGGCAATCAGCCCCAGCATTTT	CASSGLVGAGGAGNQPQHF
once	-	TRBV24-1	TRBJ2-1	TGTGCCACCAGTAATCAGGGTAATGAGCAGTTCTTC	CATSNQGNEQFF
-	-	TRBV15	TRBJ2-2	TGTGCCACCAGTCCAATCAGGGAAAGGACCGGGGAGCTGTTTTTT	CATSPIRERTGELFF
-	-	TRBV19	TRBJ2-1	TGTGCCAGTAGAAGGGGAGAGCCCTACAATGAGCAGTTCTTC	CASRRGEPYNEQFF
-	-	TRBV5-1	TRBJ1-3	TGCGCCAGCAGCGGTAGTGTCGGGATCTCTGGAAACACCATATATTTT	CASSGSVGISGNTIYF
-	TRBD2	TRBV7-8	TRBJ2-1	TGTGCCAGCAGCTTAGTAGAGACTAGCGGTGATTCCTACAATGAGCAGTTCTTC	CASSLVETSGDSYNEQFF
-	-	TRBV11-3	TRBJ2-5	TGTGCCAGCAGCGGCCCAGGGATAAAAGAGACCCAGTACTTC	CASSGPGIKETQYF
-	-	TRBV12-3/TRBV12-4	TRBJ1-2	TGTGCCAGCAGTGCAGGGACTCTGGGCTACACCTTC	CASSAGTLGYTF
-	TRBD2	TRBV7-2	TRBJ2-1	TGTGCCAGCAGCTTACGTGCTGGGTCCGCGGGGGGTGAGCAGTTCTTC	CASSLRAGSAGGEQFF
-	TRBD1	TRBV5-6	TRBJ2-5	TGTGCCAGCAGTTTAATCCGGGACAGTCATACTCAAGAGACCCAGTACTTC	CASSLIRDSHTQETQYF
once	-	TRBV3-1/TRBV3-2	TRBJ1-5	TGTGCCAGCAGCCAAGTGTCAGGGAGCAATCAGCCCCAGCATTTT	CASSQVSGSNQPQHF
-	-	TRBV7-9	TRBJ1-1	TGTGCTATAAAGAGGGCTCGTGGCACTGAAGCTTTCTTT	CAIKRARGTEAFF
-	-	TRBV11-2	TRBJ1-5	TGTGCCAGCAGCCTAGGCTCCACCAATCAGCCCCAGCATTTT	CASSLGSTNQPQHF
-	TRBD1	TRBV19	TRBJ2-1	TGTGCCAGTAGTCCCGGATGGGCACAGGGGGCGAGTAATGAGCAGTTCTTC	CASSPGWAQGASNEQFF
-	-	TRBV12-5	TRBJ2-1	TGTGCTAGTGGTCCTCAGACAGATAACAATGAGCAGTTCTTC	CASGPQTDNNEQFF
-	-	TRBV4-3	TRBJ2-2	TGCGCCAGCGGGGGCTCCGCCTCAAACACCGGGGAGCTGTTTTTT	CASGGSASNTGELFF
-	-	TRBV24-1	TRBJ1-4	TGTGCCACCAGTGATTTCCTTGAGACAGGAGATGGGGAAAAACTGTTTTTT	CATSDFLETGDGEKLFF
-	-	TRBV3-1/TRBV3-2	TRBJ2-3	TGTGCCAGCAGCCAAGATAGCACTTTGACTAGCACAGATACGCAGTATTTT	CASSQDSTLTSTDTQYF
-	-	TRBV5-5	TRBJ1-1	TGTGCCAGCAGCTCTATTTACACTGAAGCTTTCTTT	CASSSIYTEAFF
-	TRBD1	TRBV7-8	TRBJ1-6	TGTGCCAGCAGCATGGGGCAGGGGGCTTACCCCCTCCACTTT	CASSMGQGAYPLHF
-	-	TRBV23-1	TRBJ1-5	TGCGCCACCCTACCAGACCTATTGGGCAATCAGCCCCAGCATTTT	CATLPDLLGNQPQHF
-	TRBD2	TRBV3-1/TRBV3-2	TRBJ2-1	TGTGCCAGCAGCCAAGATAGACTAGCGAACAATGAGCAGTTCTTC	CASSQDRLANNEQFF
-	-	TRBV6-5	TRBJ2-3	TGTGCCAGCAGTAGGGGTGGCATGAATTCAGATACGCAGTATTTT	CASSRGGMNSDTQYF
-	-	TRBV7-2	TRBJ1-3	TGTGCCAGCAGCTTAGTAGTCAGCTCTGGAAACACCATATATTTT	CASSLVVSSGNTIYF
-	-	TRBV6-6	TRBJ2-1	TGTGCCAGCAGTTATGGCGGGCCGTCCTACAATGAGCAGTTCTTC	CASSYGGPSYNEQFF
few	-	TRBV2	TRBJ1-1	TGTGCCAGCAGTCTCCGACAGTTGGTGAACACTGAAGCTTTCTTT	CASSLRQLVNTEAFF
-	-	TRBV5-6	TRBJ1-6	TGTGCCAGCAGCTTGGGCGGGACTCCCTCACCCCTCCACTTT	CASSLGGTPSPLHF
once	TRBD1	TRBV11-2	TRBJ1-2	TGTGCCAGCAGCCCCGGGACAGGGACCCTTAGGTATGGCTACACCTTC	CASSPGTGTLRYGYTF
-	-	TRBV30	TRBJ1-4	TGTGCCTGGAGTGTAGCTGAAAAACTGTTTTTT	CAWSVAEKLFF
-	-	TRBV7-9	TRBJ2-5	TGTGCCAGCAGCTCGCTCTCAGGGGAGACCCAGTACTTC	CASSSLSGETQYF
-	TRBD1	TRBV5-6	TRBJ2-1	TGTGCCAGCAGCTTGAGACAGGGTCCTTACAATGAGCAGTTCTTC	CASSLRQGPYNEQFF
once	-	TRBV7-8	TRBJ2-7	TGTGCCAGCAGCCACTCCTACGAGCAGTACTTC	CASSHSYEQYF
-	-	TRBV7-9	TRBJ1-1	TGTGCCAGCAGCTTAGAGTTTGGCAGGGGAAGTACTGAAGCTTTCTTT	CASSLEFGRGSTEAFF
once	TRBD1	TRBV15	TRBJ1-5	TGTGCCACCGCCGCGGGACAGGGATTACAAGAGCCCCAGCATTTT	CATAAGQGLQEPQHF
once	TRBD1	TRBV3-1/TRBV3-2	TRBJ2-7	TGTGCCAGCAGCCAGGGTGGGGACAGGGCCCACGAGCAGTACTTC	CASSQGGDRAHEQYF
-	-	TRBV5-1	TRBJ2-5	TGCGCCAGCAGCTTTGGCAGACAAGAGACCCAGTACTTC	CASSFGRQETQYF
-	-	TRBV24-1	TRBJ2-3	TGTGCCACCAGTGACCCTGGCAACACGCAGTATTTT	CATSDPGNTQYF
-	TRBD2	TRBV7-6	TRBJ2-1	TGTGCCAGCAGCATCGGACTAGCGGGAGATGGTGAGCAGTTCTTC	CASSIGLAGDGEQFF
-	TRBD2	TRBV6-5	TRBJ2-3	TGTGCCATCGTAGCGGGAGGTACAGATACGCAGTATTTT	CAIVAGGTDTQYF
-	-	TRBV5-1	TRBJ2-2	TGCGCCAGCAGCCAGTTACAGGTCACCGGGGAGCTGTTTTTT	CASSQLQVTGELFF
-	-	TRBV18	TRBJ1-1	TGTGCCAGCTCACCACCGGACGGCACTGAAGCTTTCTTT	CASSPPDGTEAFF